This entry concerns a single T cell receptor (beta chain). The data originate from a study of T-cell memory formation after mild COVID-19. TCRdb processed the 5' RACE reads anew with MiXCR; each CDR3 protein has one entry. This table holds about 270,000 distinct CDR3 sequences, about 16% found once. V gave up 9 bases and J gave up 5 bases, with 24 bases separating them. The germline CDR1 and CDR2 sequences are SGHTA and FQGNSA. The CDR3 runs to 16 residues. The chain has TRBV7-2 and TRBJ2-3, with D hard to call. The TCR comes from a man aged 18 to 29 who had mild COVID-19 (a few samples of this study predate the infection). Cell type and time point are not known. Source material: PBMCs or a T cell subset sorted from them (not recorded which). The CDR3 bases are TGTGCCAGTCAAAGAACACCTTATCGGACCATAGATACGCAGTATTTT. Its protein product is CASQRTPYRTIDTQYF.